This paragraph reports one T cell receptor beta chain. As yet, its antigen is unknown. V shed 0 bases, J shed 5 bases, and the junction held 3 bases outside the gene matches. This CDR3 comprises 15 residues. Germline V CDR1 and CDR2: SGHNT, YYREEE (reference sequence). This entry belongs to a study of cytomegalovirus exposure and HLA in healthy donors. Findings of the study overall: It was assumed in the presence/absence analyses that sequencing depth was roughly uniform across donors. Analyzed later, association rates of TCRs varied across HLA loci, with DRB1 most and HLA-C fewest. The authors excluded some V segments, including TRBV6-2 and TRBV6-3, as indistinguishable.

Primers for the PCR totalled 60 Vbeta and 13 Jbeta. Repertoires were generated with immunoSEQ multiplex PCR, while TCRdb's copy carries only in-frame clones and drops some. Of 160,000 or so clones in the sample, about three quarters are singletons; the top ten hold about 1.4%. Input material: PBMCs. This TCR was recovered from a woman aged 25-40 years in good health and CMV-seronegative. V and J are TRBV5-4 and TRBJ1-1, with 11 bases identical to TRBD1. CDR3 bases: TGTGCCAGCAGCTTGGAGGACAGGGGGCTAACTGAAGCTTTCTTT. Protein sequence: CASSLEDRGLTEAFF.